These T cell receptor beta chains were read from a single sample in a study of T cells after yellow fever vaccination. Each CDR3 protein gets one entry after TCRdb re-called the 5' RACE reads with MiXCR. The data contain around 100,000 distinct CDR3 sequences, 8.4% of them singletons. Specimen: CD8+ T cells sorted from PBMCs, collected 45 days after the yellow fever booster vaccination. Receptors were obtained from a man aged 25 to 40 who received the YFV17D yellow fever vaccine. The CDR3 runs from the conserved cysteine through the conserved F or W. D genes are given only for firm matches. Part of the rows lack a size; the others show once, few, many or a class for expanded clones.

j_call d_call v_call clone_size cdr3_length cdr3_nt cdr3_aa
TRBJ2-7 TRBD2 TRBV15 many 16 TGTGCCACCAGCAGAGATATAATGACTAGCCTGGACGAGCAGTACTTC CATSRDIMTSLDEQYF
TRBJ2-1 NA TRBV7-9 many 14 TGTGCCAGCAGAGGCCGAGAGAACTACAATGAGCAGTTCTTC CASRGRENYNEQFF
TRBJ2-3 TRBD2 TRBV29-1 many 13 TGCAGCGAGCGGGAAGTTAACACAGATACGCAGTATTTT CSEREVNTDTQYF
TRBJ2-7 NA TRBV29-1 many 14 TGCAGCGTTGGCCAAGAGGGGCCCACCTACGAGCAGTACTTC CSVGQEGPTYEQYF
TRBJ2-1 TRBD2 TRBV14 many 17 TGTGCCAGCAGCCAAGGTACCGGGACTAGCGGGAGAGGTGAGCAGTTCTTC CASSQGTGTSGRGEQFF
TRBJ2-3 NA TRBV5-4 many 14 TGTGCCAGCAGCTCGGACTACTTCACAGATACGCAGTATTTT CASSSDYFTDTQYF
TRBJ2-7 TRBD1 TRBV28 medium-sized 15 TGTGCCAGCAGTGCCGTTGGACAGGGGTGGGGAGAGCAGTACTTC CASSAVGQGWGEQYF
TRBJ2-1 TRBD1 TRBV5-5 many 15 TGTGCCAGCAGCTTGGGTCAGGGGGCAGGAAATGAGCAGTTCTTC CASSLGQGAGNEQFF
TRBJ2-7 TRBD1 TRBV10-3 many 12 TGTGCCATCCGGACAGGGGAGCTCGAGCAGTACTTC CAIRTGELEQYF
TRBJ2-1 NA TRBV13 NA 15 TGTGCCAGCAGCGCCGGGGGGCTAGCGCTCGATGAGCAGTTCTTC CASSAGGLALDEQFF
TRBJ2-1 NA TRBV7-3 many 15 TGTGCCAGCAGCTTACTTCTATCCCCCTACAATGAGCAGTTCTTC CASSLLLSPYNEQFF
TRBJ1-2 TRBD1 TRBV9 many 16 TGTGCCAGCAGCGGAATCGGGACAGACACTAACTATGGCTACACCTTC CASSGIGTDTNYGYTF
TRBJ2-3 NA TRBV5-6 many 16 TGTGCCAGCAGCTTGGTCGGGACTGGATACACAGATACGCAGTATTTT CASSLVGTGYTDTQYF
TRBJ1-1 NA TRBV4-3 NA 16 TGCGCCAGCAGCCACTCCCTGCAGGCGGGTGGCCCTGAAGCTTTCTTT CASSHSLQAGGPEAFF
TRBJ2-1 NA TRBV6-2/TRBV6-3 many 14 TGTGCCAGCAGTCATCCTAGGGGAACGGATGAGCAGTTCTTC CASSHPRGTDEQFF
TRBJ1-4 NA TRBV4-3 many 15 TGCGCCAGCAGCCAAGATGGGCGGCCCGGTGAAAAACTGTTTTTT CASSQDGRPGEKLFF
TRBJ2-5 NA TRBV11-2 many 14 TGTGCCAGCAGCCCAATGGGACCCCAAGAGACCCAGTACTTC CASSPMGPQETQYF
TRBJ1-5 NA TRBV11-1 NA 16 TGTGCCAGCAGCTTGTCGGCGGTTTGGGTCAATCAGCCCCAGCATTTT CASSLSAVWVNQPQHF
TRBJ2-3 NA TRBV4-3 many 15 TGCGCCAGCAGCCAAGCGGTGGCAGTCACAGATACGCAGTATTTT CASSQAVAVTDTQYF
TRBJ2-1 TRBD2 TRBV6-1 many 15 TGTGCCAGCAGCCAATGGACTAGCTCCTACAATGAGCAGTTCTTC CASSQWTSSYNEQFF
TRBJ2-7 TRBD1 TRBV20-1 NA 15 TGCAGTGCTTTAGGGACATCCCAGGGGGTTTGGGAGCAGTACTTC CSALGTSQGVWEQYF
TRBJ2-5 NA TRBV6-6 few 13 TGTGCCAGCAGTTACACGGACTCCAAGACCCAGTACTTC CASSYTDSKTQYF
TRBJ2-1 TRBD1 TRBV5-1 few 11 TGCGCCACCGACGACAGGGGTGAGCAGTTCTTC CATDDRGEQFF
TRBJ2-7 TRBD2 TRBV7-8 many 16 TGTGCCAGCAGCACAACCACTAGCGGGAGCTCCTACGAGCAGTACTTC CASSTTTSGSSYEQYF
TRBJ2-7 NA TRBV27 many 14 TGTGCCAGCAGTCCCCTTCTACAGGGCTACGAGCAGTACTTC CASSPLLQGYEQYF
TRBJ2-7 TRBD2 TRBV7-9 many 13 TGTGCCAGCGACCGACGGGAGGGGTTGGTGCAGTACTTC CASDRREGLVQYF
TRBJ2-7 TRBD1 TRBV27 many 13 TGTGCCAGCAGTTTCACAGGGGTAGCCGAGCAGTACTTC CASSFTGVAEQYF
TRBJ2-1 TRBD2 TRBV7-2 many 15 TGTGCCAGCAGCTTCCTAGCGGGAGGGAAAGGTGAGCAGTTCTTC CASSFLAGGKGEQFF
TRBJ2-1 TRBD2 TRBV10-3 NA 16 TGTGCCATCAGTGAGTCCCTAGCGGTATCCTACAATGAGCAGTTCTTC CAISESLAVSYNEQFF
TRBJ2-3 NA TRBV12-3/TRBV12-4 many 14 TGTGCCAGCAGTTTAGTGTCGAGCACAGATACGCAGTATTTT CASSLVSSTDTQYF
TRBJ2-5 TRBD2 TRBV6-1 many 15 TGTGCCAGCAGACAACGACTAGCGGGAATAGAGACCCAGTACTTC CASRQRLAGIETQYF
TRBJ2-1 NA TRBV2 NA 15 TGTGCCAGCAGTAGAGCGCAGGACCTATACAATGAGCAGTTCTTC CASSRAQDLYNEQFF
TRBJ2-1 NA TRBV6-6 many 11 TGTGCCACGCGGGCATACAATGAGCAGTTCTTC CATRAYNEQFF
TRBJ2-1 NA TRBV10-2 many 15 TGCGCCAGCAGTGAGTGGCTAGCTTCCTCAAATGAGCAGTTCTTC CASSEWLASSNEQFF
TRBJ2-7 NA TRBV5-5 NA 15 TGTGCCAGCAGCTATTTAGCAGGACTTATCTACGAGCAGTACTTC CASSYLAGLIYEQYF
TRBJ2-1 NA TRBV7-2 many 15 TGTGCCAGCAGCATCCTCGGGACACCGTACAATGAGCAGTTCTTC CASSILGTPYNEQFF
TRBJ2-1 NA TRBV15 many 15 TGTGCCACCAGCAGACCCCGGGAACACTACAATGAGCAGTTCTTC CATSRPREHYNEQFF
TRBJ2-7 NA TRBV4-1 NA 11 TGCGCCAGCAGCCAAGAGGACGAGCAGTACTTC CASSQEDEQYF
TRBJ2-6 NA TRBV10-3 many 16 TGTGCCATCAGTGCTCATGGGGTCTCTGGGGCCAACGTCCTGACTTTC CAISAHGVSGANVLTF
TRBJ2-3 NA TRBV6-5 NA 12 TGTGACCGCAGTTACTCGGGGAATACGCAGTATTTT CDRSYSGNTQYF
TRBJ2-7 NA TRBV29-1 many 12 TGCAGCGTTGAGGGACTGTGGGGCGAGCAGTACTTC CSVEGLWGEQYF
TRBJ1-1 NA TRBV29-1 many 9 TGCAGCGCCGGGGGTGAAGCTTTCTTT CSAGGEAFF
TRBJ2-1 NA TRBV7-2 many 14 TGTGCCAGCAGCGCCGGACTGCCCTACAATGAGCAGTTCTTC CASSAGLPYNEQFF
TRBJ2-1 TRBD2 TRBV6-4 few 15 TGTGCCAGCAGCGAACCGGGACTAGCGTTCAATGAGCAGTTCTTC CASSEPGLAFNEQFF
TRBJ1-1 NA TRBV12-3/TRBV12-4 few 14 TGTGCCAGCAGTTTAAATGGGGGGAACACTGAAGCTTTCTTT CASSLNGGNTEAFF
TRBJ2-7 TRBD2 TRBV5-1 NA 18 TGCGCCAGCAGCCCCGGACTAGCGGGAGGGGTCGGGTCCTACGAGCAGTACTTC CASSPGLAGGVGSYEQYF
TRBJ2-7 NA TRBV4-2 few 14 TGTGCCAGCAGCCAAGCGCGGACAACCTACGAGCAGTACTTC CASSQARTTYEQYF
TRBJ2-1 NA TRBV15 many 16 TGTGCCACCAGCAGAGATTTGCCCGGGTCCTACAATGAGCAGTTCTTC CATSRDLPGSYNEQFF
TRBJ1-1 NA TRBV7-8 many 12 TGTGCCAGCACCATTGACAGTTCTGAAGCTTTCTTT CASTIDSSEAFF
TRBJ2-3 TRBD2 TRBV6-5 many 16 TGTGCCAGCAGCAGAATCCCGGGACTAGCCACAGATACGCAGTATTTT CASSRIPGLATDTQYF
TRBJ2-5 NA TRBV28 few 11 TGTGCCAGCAGTTTAAAAGAGACCCAGTACTTC CASSLKETQYF
TRBJ2-2 NA TRBV6-6 many 11 TGTGCCAGCCGGGAAGGCGGGGAGCTGTTTTTT CASREGGELFF